This entry is about one T cell receptor (beta chain). Which cohort a participant joined came from the clinical history participants gave. Each recovered donor of Cohort 3 presented with two negative PCRs, clearance, or symptom resolution. The data derive from a study of blood T cell repertoires in COVID-19. Turning to the study itself: Specimens from acute and convalescent COVID-19 originated in the United States, Italy and Spain.

TCRdb keeps only in-frame clones here, not all; method: immunoSEQ multiplex PCR. Seen here are roughly 330,000 clones, roughly nine tenths observed once, and the top ten hold approximately 5%. Looked up from germline, CDR1 is SGHNT and CDR2 is YYREEE (reference sequence). The V gene lost 4 bases and the J gene lost 1 base, with 15 bases spanning the gap. CDR3 size: 16 residues. The V call is TRBV5-4, the J call TRBJ1-3; D might be TRBD1 (6 bases). Sample: PBMCs or T cells enriched from blood (not recorded which). This clonotype was obtained from a woman aged 25 to 39 who had recovered from COVID-19. CDR3 protein: CASSPSGRGSGNTIYF. Here the CDR3 DNA reads TGTGCCAGCAGCCCATCAGGGAGGGGGTCTGGAAACACCATATATTTT.